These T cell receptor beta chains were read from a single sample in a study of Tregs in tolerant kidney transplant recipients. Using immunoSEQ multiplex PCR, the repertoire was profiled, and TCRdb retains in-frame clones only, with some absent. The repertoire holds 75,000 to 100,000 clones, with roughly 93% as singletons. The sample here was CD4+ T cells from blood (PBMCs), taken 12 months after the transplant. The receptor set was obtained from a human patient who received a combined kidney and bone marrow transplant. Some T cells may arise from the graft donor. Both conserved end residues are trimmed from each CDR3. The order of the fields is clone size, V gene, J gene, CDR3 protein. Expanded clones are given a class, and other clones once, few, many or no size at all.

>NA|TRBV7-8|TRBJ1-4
ASSPTGGGEKLF
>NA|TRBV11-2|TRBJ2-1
ASNKAGLAGLRAYNEQF
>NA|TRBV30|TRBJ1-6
AWRLTGVSPLH
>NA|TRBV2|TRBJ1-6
ASSSQAWGPPLH
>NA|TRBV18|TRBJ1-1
ASSAQLGQGNTEAF
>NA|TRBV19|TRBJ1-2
ASSTTGSNYGYT
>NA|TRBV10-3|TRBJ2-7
AISPISGSSYEQY
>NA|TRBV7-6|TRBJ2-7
ASSTQGLAGGYEQY
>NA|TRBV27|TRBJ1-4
ASSPRVTQATNEKLF
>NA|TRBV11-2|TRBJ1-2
ASSLKRGYT
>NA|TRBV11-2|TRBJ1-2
ASSLSGINYGYT
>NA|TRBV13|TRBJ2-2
ASRREGGGELF
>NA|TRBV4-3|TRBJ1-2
ASSQATDYGYT
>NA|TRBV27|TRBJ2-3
ASSLSVWLADTDTQY
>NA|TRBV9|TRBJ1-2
ASSVGAEFYGYT
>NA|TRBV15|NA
ATSPREGGRGMSYEQY
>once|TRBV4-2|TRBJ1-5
ASSLALNQPQH
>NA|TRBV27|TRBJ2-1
ASSSYDRGLDNEQF
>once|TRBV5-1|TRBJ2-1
ASRAVSSYNEQF
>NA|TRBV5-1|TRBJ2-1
ASSLAGGSSSYNEQF
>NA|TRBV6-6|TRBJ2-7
ASSLSGTAYEQY
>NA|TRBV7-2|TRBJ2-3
ASSLDRGGVSTDTQY
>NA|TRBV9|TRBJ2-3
ASGGAGGDTQY
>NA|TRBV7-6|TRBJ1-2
ASSLEVAWGVYT
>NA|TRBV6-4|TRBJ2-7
ASSGPGGRKMVSYEQY
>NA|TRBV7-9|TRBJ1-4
ASSPAVGWVEEKLF
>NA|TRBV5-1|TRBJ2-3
ASTLLAAPTDTQY
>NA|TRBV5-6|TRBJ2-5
ASSRQGAGGTQY
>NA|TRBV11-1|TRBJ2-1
ASSLLWATNNEQF
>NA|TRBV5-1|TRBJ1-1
ASSPRDSGTEAF
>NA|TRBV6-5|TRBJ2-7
ASSLLAGDFGEQY
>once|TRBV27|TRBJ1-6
ASRRRGLSSYNSPLH
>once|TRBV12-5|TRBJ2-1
ASGPWGGHEQF
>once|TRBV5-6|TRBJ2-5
ASSLVPARETQY
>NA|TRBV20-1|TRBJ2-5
SARAGETQY
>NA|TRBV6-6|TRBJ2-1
ASSYQTAEQF
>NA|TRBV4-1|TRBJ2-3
ASSRLQGTDTQY
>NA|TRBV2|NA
ASCEGYEQY
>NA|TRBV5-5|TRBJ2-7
ASSFRGASYEQY
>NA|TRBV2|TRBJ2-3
ASTEGLVTDTQY
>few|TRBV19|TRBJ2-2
ASSMPPGSGSGELF
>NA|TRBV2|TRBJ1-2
ASSALGTRNYGYT
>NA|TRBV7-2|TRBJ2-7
ASSPDKFSYEQY
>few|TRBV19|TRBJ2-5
ASSIAGAQETQY